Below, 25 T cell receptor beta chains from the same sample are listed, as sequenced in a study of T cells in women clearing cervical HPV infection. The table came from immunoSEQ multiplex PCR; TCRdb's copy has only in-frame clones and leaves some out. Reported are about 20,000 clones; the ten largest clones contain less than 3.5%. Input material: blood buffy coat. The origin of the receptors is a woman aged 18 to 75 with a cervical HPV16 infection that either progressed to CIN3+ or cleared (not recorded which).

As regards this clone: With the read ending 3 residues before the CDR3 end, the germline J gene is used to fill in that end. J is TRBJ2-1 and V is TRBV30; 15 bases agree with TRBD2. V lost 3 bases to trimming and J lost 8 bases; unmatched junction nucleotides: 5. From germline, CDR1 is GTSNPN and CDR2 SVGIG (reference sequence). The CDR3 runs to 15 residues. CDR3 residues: CAWSWGLAGGYEQFF. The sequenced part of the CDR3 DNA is TGTGCCTGGAGCTGGGGACTAGCGGGGGGCTATGAG.

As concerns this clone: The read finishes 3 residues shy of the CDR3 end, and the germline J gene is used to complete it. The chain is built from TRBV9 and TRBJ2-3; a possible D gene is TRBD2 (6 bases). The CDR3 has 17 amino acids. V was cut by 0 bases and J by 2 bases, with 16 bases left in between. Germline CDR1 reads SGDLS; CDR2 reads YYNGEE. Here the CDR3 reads CASSVGGSGYNTDTQYF. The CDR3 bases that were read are TGTGCCAGCAGCGTAGGTGGTAGCGGATACAACACAGATACG.

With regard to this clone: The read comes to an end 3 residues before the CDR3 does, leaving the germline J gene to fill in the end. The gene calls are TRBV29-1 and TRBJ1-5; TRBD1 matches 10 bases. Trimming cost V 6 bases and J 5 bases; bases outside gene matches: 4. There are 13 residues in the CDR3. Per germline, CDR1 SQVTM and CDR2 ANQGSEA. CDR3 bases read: TGCAGCGTGGCCGGGACAGGGGATCAGCCC. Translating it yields CSVAGTGDQP. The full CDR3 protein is CSVAGTGDQPQHF. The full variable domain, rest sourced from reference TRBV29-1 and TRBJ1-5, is SAVISQKPSRDICQRGTSLTIQCQVDSQVTMMFWYRQQPGQSLTLIATANQGSEATYESGFVIDKFPISRPNLTFSTLTVSNMSPEDSSIYLCSVAGTGDQPQHFGDGTRLSIL.

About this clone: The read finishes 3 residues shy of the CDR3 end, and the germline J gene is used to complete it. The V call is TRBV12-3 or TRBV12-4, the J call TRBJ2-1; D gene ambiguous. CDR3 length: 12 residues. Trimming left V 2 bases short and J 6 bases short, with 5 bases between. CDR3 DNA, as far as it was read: TGTGCCAGCAGTTTAACGGGCAATGAG. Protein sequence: CASSLTGNE. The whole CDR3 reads CASSLTGNEQFF.

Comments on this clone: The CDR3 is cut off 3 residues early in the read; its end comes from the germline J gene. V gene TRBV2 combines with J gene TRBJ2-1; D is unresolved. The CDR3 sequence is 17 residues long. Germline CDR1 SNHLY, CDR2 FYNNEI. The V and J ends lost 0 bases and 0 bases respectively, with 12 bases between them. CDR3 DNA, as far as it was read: TGTGCCAGCAGTGAAGCGTCCAGGTCGAGCTCCTACAATGAG. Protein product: CASSEASRSSSYNE. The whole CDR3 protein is CASSEASRSSSYNEQFF.

CDR3 DNA, as far as it was read: TGTGCCAGCAGTCCAGGGGGACGGACTGAA. It codes for CASSPGGRTE. The whole CDR3 region reads CASSPGGRTEAFF. The chain employs TRBV11-2 and TRBJ1-1, with 7 bases matching TRBD1. The read comes to an end 3 residues before the CDR3 does, leaving the germline J gene to fill in the end. V shed 6 bases, J shed 5 bases, and the junction held 6 bases outside the gene matches. The CDR3 extends over 13 amino acids. From germline, CDR1 is SGHAT and CDR2 FQNNGV.

The sequenced CDR3 bases are TGTGCCAGCTCACCACCGTCTTCCGGGACAGGGGGCAATGAG. It is translated as CASSPPSSGTGGNE. The entire CDR3 is CASSPPSSGTGGNEQFF. The chain employs TRBV18 and TRBJ2-1, with TRBD1 identical over 11 bases. The observed sequence ends 3 residues before the CDR3 terminus, with the missing tail filled in from the germline J gene. Germline CDR1 reads KGHSH; CDR2 reads LQKENI. The V and J ends lost 0 bases and 6 bases, in that order; junction bases with no gene match: 7. This CDR3 is 17 amino acids long.

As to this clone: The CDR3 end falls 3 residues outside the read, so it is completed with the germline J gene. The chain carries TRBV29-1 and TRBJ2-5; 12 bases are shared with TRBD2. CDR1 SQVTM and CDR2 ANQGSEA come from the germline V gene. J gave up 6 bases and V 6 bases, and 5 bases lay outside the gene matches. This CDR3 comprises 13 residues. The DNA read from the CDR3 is TGCAGCGTGGGGACTAGCGGGTTTAAGACC. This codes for CSVGTSGFKT. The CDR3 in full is CSVGTSGFKTQYF. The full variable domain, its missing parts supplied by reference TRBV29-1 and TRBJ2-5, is SAVISQKPSRDICQRGTSLTIQCQVDSQVTMMFWYRQQPGQSLTLIATANQGSEATYESGFVIDKFPISRPNLTFSTLTVSNMSPEDSSIYLCSVGTSGFKTQYFGPGTRLLVL.

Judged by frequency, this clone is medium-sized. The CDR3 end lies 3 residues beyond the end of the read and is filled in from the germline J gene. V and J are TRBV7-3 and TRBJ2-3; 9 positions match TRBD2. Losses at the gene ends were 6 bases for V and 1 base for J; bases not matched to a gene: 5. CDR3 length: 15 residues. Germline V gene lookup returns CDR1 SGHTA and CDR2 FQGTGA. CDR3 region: CASSQGTSRTDTQYF. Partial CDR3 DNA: TGTGCCAGCAGTCAAGGGACTAGCCGCACAGATACG.

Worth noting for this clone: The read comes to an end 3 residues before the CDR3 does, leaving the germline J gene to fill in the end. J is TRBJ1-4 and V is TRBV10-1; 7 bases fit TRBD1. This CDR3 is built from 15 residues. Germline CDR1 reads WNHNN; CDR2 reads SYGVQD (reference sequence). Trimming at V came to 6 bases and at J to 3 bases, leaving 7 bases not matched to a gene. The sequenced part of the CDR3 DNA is TGCGCCAGCAGCCCCGGACAGGCTTCTAATGAAAAA. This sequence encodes CASSPGQASNEK. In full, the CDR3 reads CASSPGQASNEKLFF.

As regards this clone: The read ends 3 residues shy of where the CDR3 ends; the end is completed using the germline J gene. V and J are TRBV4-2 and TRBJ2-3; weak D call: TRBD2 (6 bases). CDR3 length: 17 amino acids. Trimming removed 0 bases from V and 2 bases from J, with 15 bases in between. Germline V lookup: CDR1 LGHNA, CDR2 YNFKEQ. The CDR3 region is CASSQDARGDHTDTQYF. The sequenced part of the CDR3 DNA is TGTGCCAGCAGCCAAGATGCGCGGGGCGATCACACAGATACG.

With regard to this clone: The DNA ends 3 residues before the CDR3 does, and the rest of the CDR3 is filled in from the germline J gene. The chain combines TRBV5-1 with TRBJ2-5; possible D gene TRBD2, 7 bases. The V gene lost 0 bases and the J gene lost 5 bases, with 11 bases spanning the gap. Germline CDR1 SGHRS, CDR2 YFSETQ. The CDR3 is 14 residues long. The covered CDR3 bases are TGCGCCAGCAGCTTGGAAGGGGGGGGTGAGACC. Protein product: CASSLEGGGET. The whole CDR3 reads CASSLEGGGETQYF.

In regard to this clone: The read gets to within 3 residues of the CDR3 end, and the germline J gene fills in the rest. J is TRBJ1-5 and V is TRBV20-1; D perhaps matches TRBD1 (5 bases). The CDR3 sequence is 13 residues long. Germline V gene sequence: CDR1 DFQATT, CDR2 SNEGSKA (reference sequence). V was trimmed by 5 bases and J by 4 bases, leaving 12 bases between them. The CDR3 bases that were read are TGCAGTGCTGTCCAGGGTGGGAATCAGCCC. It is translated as CSAVQGGNQP. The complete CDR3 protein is CSAVQGGNQPQHF.

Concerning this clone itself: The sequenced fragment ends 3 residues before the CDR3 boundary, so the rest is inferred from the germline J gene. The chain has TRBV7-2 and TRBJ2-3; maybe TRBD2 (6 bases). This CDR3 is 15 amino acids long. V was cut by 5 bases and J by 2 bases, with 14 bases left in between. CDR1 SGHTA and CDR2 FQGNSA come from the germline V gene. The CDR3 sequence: CASSPMTSITDTQYF. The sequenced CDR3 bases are TGTGCCAGCAGCCCGATGACTAGTATCACAGATACG.

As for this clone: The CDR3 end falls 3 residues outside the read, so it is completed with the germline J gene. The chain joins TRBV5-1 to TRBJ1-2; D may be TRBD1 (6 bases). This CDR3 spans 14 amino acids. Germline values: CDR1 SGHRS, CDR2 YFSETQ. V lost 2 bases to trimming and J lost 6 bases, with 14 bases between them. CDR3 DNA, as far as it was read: TGCGCCAGCAGCTTCAGAGGGGGGGAAAATGGC. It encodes CASSFRGGENG. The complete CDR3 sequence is CASSFRGGENGYTF. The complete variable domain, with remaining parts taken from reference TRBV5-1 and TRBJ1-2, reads KAGVTQTPRYLIKTRGQQVTLSCSPISGHRSVSWYQQTPGQGLQFLFEYFSETQRNKGNFPGRFSGRQFSNSRSEMNVSTLELGDSALYLCASSFRGGENGYTFGSGTRLTVV.

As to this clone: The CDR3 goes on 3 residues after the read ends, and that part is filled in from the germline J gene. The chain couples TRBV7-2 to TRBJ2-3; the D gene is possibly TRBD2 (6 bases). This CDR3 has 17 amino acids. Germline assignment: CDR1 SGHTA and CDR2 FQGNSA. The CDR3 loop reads CASRLARLAMGTDTQYF. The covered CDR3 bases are TGTGCAAGTCGCTTAGCGAGGCTAGCGATGGGCACAGATACG.

CDR3 sequence: CASSLSYRSSYEQYF. Incomplete CDR3 DNA: TGTGCCAGCAGCTTAAGCTACAGGAGCTCCTACGAG. The J gene is TRBJ2-7, the V gene TRBV7-9; tentative D call: TRBD1 (5 bases). The CDR3 goes on 3 residues after the read ends, and that part is filled in from the germline J gene. The germline V and J ends were trimmed by 2 bases and 0 bases, with 11 bases remaining between them. Germline V gene sequence: CDR1 SEHNR, CDR2 FQNEAQ (reference sequence). CDR3 length: 15 amino acids.

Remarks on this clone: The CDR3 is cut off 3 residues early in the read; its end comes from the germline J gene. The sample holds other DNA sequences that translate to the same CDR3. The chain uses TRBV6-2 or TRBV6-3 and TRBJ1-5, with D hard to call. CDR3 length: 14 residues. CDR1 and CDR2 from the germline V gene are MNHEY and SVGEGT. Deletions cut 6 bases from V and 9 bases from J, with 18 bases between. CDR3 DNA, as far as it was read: TGTGCCAGCAGCCCACGATTCTCGACTGGGCCC. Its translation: CASSPRFSTGP. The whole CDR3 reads CASSPRFSTGPQHF.

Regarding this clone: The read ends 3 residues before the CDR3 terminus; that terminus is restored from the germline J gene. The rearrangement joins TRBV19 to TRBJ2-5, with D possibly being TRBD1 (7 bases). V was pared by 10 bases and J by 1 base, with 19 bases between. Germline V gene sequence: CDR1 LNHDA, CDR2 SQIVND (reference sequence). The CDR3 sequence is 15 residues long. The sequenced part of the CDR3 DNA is TGTGCCACCCGCCATGGCGGGACAGCCCAAGAGACC. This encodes CATRHGGTAQET. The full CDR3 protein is CATRHGGTAQETQYF.

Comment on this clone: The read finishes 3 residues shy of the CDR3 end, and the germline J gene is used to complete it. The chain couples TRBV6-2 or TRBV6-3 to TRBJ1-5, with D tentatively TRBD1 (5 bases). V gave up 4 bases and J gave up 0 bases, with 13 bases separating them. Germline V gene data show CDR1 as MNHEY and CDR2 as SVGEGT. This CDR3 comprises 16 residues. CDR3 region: CASSSFAGLSNQPQHF. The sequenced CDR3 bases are TGTGCCAGCAGTTCCTTCGCGGGACTTAGCAATCAGCCC.

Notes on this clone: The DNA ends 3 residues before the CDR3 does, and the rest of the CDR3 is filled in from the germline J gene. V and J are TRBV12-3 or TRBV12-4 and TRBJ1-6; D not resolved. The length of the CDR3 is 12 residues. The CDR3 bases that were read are TGTGCCAGCAGTACTTACGGTGATCCC. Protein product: CASSTYGDP. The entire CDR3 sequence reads CASSTYGDPLHF.

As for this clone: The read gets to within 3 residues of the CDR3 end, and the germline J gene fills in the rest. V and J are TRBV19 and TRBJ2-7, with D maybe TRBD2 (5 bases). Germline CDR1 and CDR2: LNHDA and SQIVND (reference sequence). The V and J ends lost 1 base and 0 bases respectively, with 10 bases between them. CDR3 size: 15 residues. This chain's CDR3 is CASSIGAGGSYEQYF. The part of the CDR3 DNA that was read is TGTGCCAGTAGTATAGGGGCGGGTGGCTCCTACGAG.

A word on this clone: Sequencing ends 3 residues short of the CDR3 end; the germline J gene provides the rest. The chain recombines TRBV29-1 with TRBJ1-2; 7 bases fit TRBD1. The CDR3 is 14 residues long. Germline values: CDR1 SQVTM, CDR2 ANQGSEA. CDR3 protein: CSVGWAGGGDGYTF. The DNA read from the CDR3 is TGCAGCGTTGGATGGGCAGGGGGAGGAGACGGC.

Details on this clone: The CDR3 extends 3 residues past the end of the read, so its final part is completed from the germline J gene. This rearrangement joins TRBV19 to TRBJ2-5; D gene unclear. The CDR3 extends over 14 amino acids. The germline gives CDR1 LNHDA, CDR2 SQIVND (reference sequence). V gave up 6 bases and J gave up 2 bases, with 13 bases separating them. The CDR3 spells CASSPRPGQETQYF. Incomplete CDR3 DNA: TGTGCCAGTAGCCCTCGTCCAGGTCAAGAGACC.

The CDR3 DNA, read in part, is TGCAGCGTTGAATTCAGGTACAAACCCTACGAG. This translates into CSVEFRYKPYE. The entire CDR3 sequence reads CSVEFRYKPYEQYF. The V gene is TRBV29-1, the J gene TRBJ2-7; no definite D call. The sequenced fragment ends 3 residues before the CDR3 boundary, so the rest is inferred from the germline J gene. V was shortened by 2 bases and J by 2 bases, with 13 bases between the two germline ends. The CDR3 runs to 14 residues. Germline CDR1 SQVTM, CDR2 ANQGSEA.